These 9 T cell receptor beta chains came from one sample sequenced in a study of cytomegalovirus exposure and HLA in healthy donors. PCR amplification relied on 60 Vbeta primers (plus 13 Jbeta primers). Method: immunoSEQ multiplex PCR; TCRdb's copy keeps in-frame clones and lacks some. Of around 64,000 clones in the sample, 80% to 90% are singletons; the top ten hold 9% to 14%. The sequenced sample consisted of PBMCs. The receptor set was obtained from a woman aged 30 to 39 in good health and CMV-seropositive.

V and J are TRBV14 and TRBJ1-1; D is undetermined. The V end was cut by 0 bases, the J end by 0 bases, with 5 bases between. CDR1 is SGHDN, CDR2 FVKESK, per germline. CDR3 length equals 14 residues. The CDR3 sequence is CASSQESLNTEAFF. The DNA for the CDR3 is TGTGCCAGCAGCCAAGAGTCCTTGAACACTGAAGCTTTCTTT.

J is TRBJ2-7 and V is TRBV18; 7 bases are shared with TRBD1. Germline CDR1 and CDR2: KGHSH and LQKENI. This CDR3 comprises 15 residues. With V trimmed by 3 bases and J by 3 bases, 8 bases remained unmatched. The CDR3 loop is CASSPYGQASYEQYF. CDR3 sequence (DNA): TGTGCCAGCTCACCGTACGGACAGGCGAGCTACGAGCAGTACTTC.

CDR3 protein: CASSPGGSQNYGYTF. For the CDR3, the DNA is TGTGCCAGCAGCCCGGGGGGCAGTCAGAACTATGGCTACACCTTC. The chain employs TRBV7-8 and TRBJ1-2; possibly TRBD1 for D (6 bases). This CDR3 contains 15 residues. Germline V CDR1 and CDR2: SGHVS, FQNEAQ. Trimming took off 5 bases at V and 2 bases at J, with 15 bases between the two ends. The full variable domain, in which reference TRBV7-8 and TRBJ1-2 provide the parts outside the CDR3, is GAGVSQSPRYKVAKRGQDVALRCDPISGHVSLFWYQQALGQGPEFLTYFQNEAQLDKSGLPSDRFFAERPEGSVSTLKIQRTQQEDSAVYLCASSPGGSQNYGYTFGSGTRLTVV.

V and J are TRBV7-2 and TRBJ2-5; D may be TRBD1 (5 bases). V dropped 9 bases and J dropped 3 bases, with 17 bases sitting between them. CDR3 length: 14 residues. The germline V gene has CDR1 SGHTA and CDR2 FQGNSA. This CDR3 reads CASHSGQGKETQYF. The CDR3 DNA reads TGTGCCAGTCATAGTGGGCAGGGTAAAGAGACCCAGTACTTC.

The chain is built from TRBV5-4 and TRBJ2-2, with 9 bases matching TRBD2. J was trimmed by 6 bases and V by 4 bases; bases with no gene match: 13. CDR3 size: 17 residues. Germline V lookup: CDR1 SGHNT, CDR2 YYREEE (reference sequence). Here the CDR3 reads CASSKPTSGTKPGELFF. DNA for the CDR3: TGTGCCAGCAGCAAACCGACTAGCGGAACCAAACCCGGGGAGCTGTTTTTT.

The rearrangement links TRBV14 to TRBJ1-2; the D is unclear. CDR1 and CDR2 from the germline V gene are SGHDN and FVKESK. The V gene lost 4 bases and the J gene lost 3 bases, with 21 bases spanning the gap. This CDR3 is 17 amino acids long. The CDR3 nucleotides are TGTGCCAGCAGCCCCGGCGACACCCAACTAGCCTACTATGGCTACACCTTC. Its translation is CASSPGDTQLAYYGYTF.

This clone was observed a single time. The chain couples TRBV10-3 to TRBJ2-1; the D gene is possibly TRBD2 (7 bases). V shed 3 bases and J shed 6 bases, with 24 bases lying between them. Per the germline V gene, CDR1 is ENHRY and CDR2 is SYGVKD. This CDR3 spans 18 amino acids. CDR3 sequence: CAISDPGTEGEGLNEQFF. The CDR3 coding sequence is TGTGCCATCAGTGACCCGGGGACTGAGGGGGAGGGCCTCAATGAGCAGTTCTTC.

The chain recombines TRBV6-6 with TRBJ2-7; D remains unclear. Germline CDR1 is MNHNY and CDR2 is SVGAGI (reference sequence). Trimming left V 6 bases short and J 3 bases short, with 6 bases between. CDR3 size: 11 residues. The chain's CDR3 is CASSHSYEQYF. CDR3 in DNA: TGTGCCAGCAGCCACAGCTACGAGCAGTACTTC.

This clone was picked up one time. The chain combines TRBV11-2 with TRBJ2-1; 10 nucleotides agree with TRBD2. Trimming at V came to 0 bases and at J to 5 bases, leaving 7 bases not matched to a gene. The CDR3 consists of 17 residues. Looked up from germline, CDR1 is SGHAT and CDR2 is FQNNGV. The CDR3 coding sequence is TGTGCCAGCAGCTTAGAGTCTTGGACTAGCGGTGACAATGAGCAGTTCTTC. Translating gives CASSLESWTSGDNEQFF.